This T cell receptor (beta chain) was captured in a study of CD8+ T cells in alopecia areata. At the level of the study: Each day, treated patients took oral tofacitinib twice, at 5 to 10 mg per dose. Study conclusions and caveats: TCR sharing across patients was less clear than in mice, possibly HLA-related. Resident alphabeta T cells of normal skin are also sequenced in scalp samples.

Treatment: oral pan-JAK inhibitor, 5-10 mg twice daily. Alopecia areata patients gave lesional scalp punch biopsies and peripheral blood samples. After isolation, RNA underwent reverse transcription to generate cDNA as the sequencing template. Some clones are missing from TCRdb's copy, which holds only in-frame ones; the method was immunoSEQ multiplex PCR. Found here are 150,000 to 200,000 clones, 51% of them singletons; the top ten hold roughly a tenth. This clone was counted only a few times. Its target is not known. The source material was CD8+ T cells sorted from blood, sampled at roughly week 52, from a patient treated with tofacitinib. The clonotype was recovered from a human donor with alopecia areata.

CDR3 DNA sequence: TGTGCCTGGAGTGGTAGGGAGGAGGACACTGAAGCTTTCTTT. Protein sequence: CAWSGREEDTEAFF. This chain links TRBV30 with TRBJ1-1; no clear D. Trimming removed 1 base from V and 3 bases from J, with 12 bases in between. Germline V gene data show CDR1 as GTSNPN and CDR2 as SVGIG (reference sequence). The CDR3 consists of 14 residues.